These T cell receptor beta chains were read from a single sample in a study of blood T cell repertoires in COVID-19. Generated by immunoSEQ multiplex PCR, the TCRdb table keeps only in-frame clones and is missing some. The sample consists of under 300,000 clones, around 89% of them appearing once. Material: peripheral blood. These receptors were collected from a middle-aged woman who had recovered from COVID-19. Both conserved end residues are part of each CDR3. Fields, in order: clone size, J gene, V gene, D gene, CDR3 DNA, CDR3 protein. The D gene is left open where the match is weak. Clone size is given for some rows only: seen once, a few or many times, or a class if the clone is expanded.

>NA|TRBJ2-1|TRBV7-7|TRBD2
TGTGCTAGCAGCCCCCTGGACCCGGGACTAGATTACAATGAGCAGTTCTTC
CASSPLDPGLDYNEQFF
>NA|TRBJ1-1|TRBV27|NA
TGTGCCAGCAGTTTAGGGCAGGTGGGTGAAGCTTTCTTT
CASSLGQVGEAFF
>NA|TRBJ2-1|TRBV11-2|TRBD2
TGTGCCAGCAGCTCCCTAGCGGGAGGGCCTTACAATGAGCAGTTCTTC
CASSSLAGGPYNEQFF
>NA|TRBJ1-1|TRBV19|NA
TGTGCCAGTAGTCCCCATGGGAGGGGAGCTTTCTTT
CASSPHGRGAFF
>once|TRBJ1-4|TRBV19|NA
TGTGCCAGTCCCCTTACCCCGGGACTGTTTTTT
CASPLTPGLFF
>once|TRBJ2-1|TRBV2|TRBD2
TGTGCCAGCAGTCGCCCAGCGGGAGGGCCCTACAATGAGCAGTTCTTC
CASSRPAGGPYNEQFF
>NA|TRBJ2-1|TRBV9|TRBD2
TGTGCCAGCCAGCGGGATGGTCATGAGCAGTTCTTC
CASQRDGHEQFF
>NA|TRBJ1-2|TRBV27|TRBD1
TGTGCCAGCAGTCTAATGCCGGACAGGGCCGGCTACACCTTC
CASSLMPDRAGYTF
>NA|TRBJ1-2|TRBV5-4|TRBD1
TGTGCCAGCAGCCCGCAGGGGGCGAATGGCTACACCTTC
CASSPQGANGYTF
>NA|TRBJ1-4|TRBV2|TRBD1
TGTGCCAGCAGCCGCATCGGACAGGCCTCAACTAATGAAAAACTGTTTTTT
CASSRIGQASTNEKLFF
>NA|TRBJ2-6|TRBV6-5|TRBD1
TGTGCCAGCAGAGACCAGGGGGTTGGGGCCAACGTCCTGACTTTC
CASRDQGVGANVLTF
>NA|TRBJ2-2|TRBV7-9|TRBD2
TGTGCCAGCAGCTCCAGGCCCCTAGCGGGAGTAGGTGGGACCGGGGAGCTGTTTTTT
CASSSRPLAGVGGTGELFF
>NA|TRBJ1-2|TRBV2|NA
TGTGCCAGCAGACAGAGGGATGGCTACACCTTC
CASRQRDGYTF
>NA|TRBJ1-6|TRBV24-1|NA
TGTGCCACCAGTGACCCCACAGGGCCCCTCCACTTT
CATSDPTGPLHF
>NA|TRBJ2-2|TRBV30|TRBD2
TGTGCCTGGAGCCGCCGACTAGCGGGAGTCGACACCGGGGAGCTGTTTTTT
CAWSRRLAGVDTGELFF
>NA|TRBJ1-1|TRBV11-2|NA
TGTGCCAGCAGCTGGGCCCCTGGGGGCATGAACACTGAAGCTTTCTTT
CASSWAPGGMNTEAFF
>NA|TRBJ2-5|TRBV7-2|TRBD2
TGTGCCAGCAGCCCGATTAGCGGGAGTGGGACCCAGTACTTC
CASSPISGSGTQYF
>few|TRBJ2-3|TRBV15|NA
TGTGCCACCAGCAGGGGCGCCCGCGGGGATACGCAGTATTTT
CATSRGARGDTQYF
>NA|TRBJ1-3|TRBV6-6|TRBD1
TGTGCCAGCAGGGGACAGGTGGAGGGAAACACCATATATTTT
CASRGQVEGNTIYF
>once|TRBJ2-5|TRBV7-2|NA
TGTGCCAGCAGCTTAGTGGGGGGACGACAAGAGACCCAGTACTTC
CASSLVGGRQETQYF
>NA|TRBJ2-7|TRBV9|TRBD2
TGTGCCAGCAGCGCCCGTGGCGGGAGAGTCGACGAGCAGTACTTC
CASSARGGRVDEQYF
>once|TRBJ1-1|TRBV11-3|NA
TGTGCCAGCAGCTCCAGAGGGGGCACTGAAGCTTTCTTT
CASSSRGGTEAFF
>NA|TRBJ2-1|TRBV5-1|NA
TGCGCCAGCAGCCCGCCCACTGGCGGTGCGGTCAATGAGCAGTTCTTC
CASSPPTGGAVNEQFF
>NA|TRBJ2-4|TRBV14|NA
TGTGCCAGCAGCCCGCTAGGCCCGGGAAACATTCAGTACTTC
CASSPLGPGNIQYF
>NA|TRBJ2-2|TRBV18|NA
TGTGCCAGCTCACCACGGGGCAGGGACACCGGGGAGCTGTTTTTT
CASSPRGRDTGELFF
>NA|TRBJ2-1|TRBV3-1/TRBV3-2|TRBD2
TGTGCCAGCAGCCAACTCACCGGCGGGAGGGCCTCGGGTGAGCAGTTCTTC
CASSQLTGGRASGEQFF